A single TCR beta chain is shown here with its context. Its target is not known. Profiling relied on immunoSEQ multiplex PCR, and the TCRdb table lists in-frame clones only, not all of them. The sample has around 200,000 clones; 85% to 95% are singletons. This specimen belongs to a study of T cell responses to AZD1222 COVID-19 vaccine. Study-level background: Samples with a second dose at about 4 or about 12 weeks were pooled together.

Notes on the study in general: Spike-specific TCR repertoires showed rising breadth and depth after two AZD1222 doses. Vaccine-associated CD4 TCRs spanned spike, dominant at 160-218 and 743-854. Reportedly, close to half of spike-specific TCRs are directed against unmutated variant regions.

V trimming: 3 bases; J trimming: 2 bases; junction bases outside the gene matches: 8. This CDR3 spans 18 amino acids. Germline CDR1 and CDR2: MDHEN and SYDVKM. The chain joins TRBV28 to TRBJ2-1, with 12 bases fitting TRBD2. This TCR came from an adult in good health. The sample was peripheral blood, taken on day 0 of AZD1222 vaccination. Written as DNA, the CDR3 is TGTGCCAGCAGTTTTAGCCCGACTAGCGGGAGTACCTACAATGAGCAGTTCTTC. It codes for CASSFSPTSGSTYNEQFF.